Following are 18 T cell receptor beta chains from one sample sequenced in a study of T cells in localized non-small cell lung cancer. Generated by immunoSEQ multiplex PCR, the TCRdb table keeps only in-frame clones and is missing some. This sample has about 70,000 clones; 80% to 90% occur once, and the top ten carry less than 25%. Source: peripheral blood, taken before any cancer treatment. These receptors were collected from a male donor at least 60 years old with stage III squamous cell lung carcinoma.

V usage is TRBV6-1 and J usage is TRBJ2-3; D is perhaps TRBD1 or TRBD2 (5 bases each). This CDR3 comprises 16 residues. Germline-derived CDR1 and CDR2 are MNHNS and SASEGT. The V and J ends lost 0 bases and 2 bases respectively, with 12 bases between them. The CDR3 coding sequence is TGTGCCAGCAGTGAAGCTCTTGGGGGATACACAGATACGCAGTATTTT. It translates to CASSEALGGYTDTQYF.

The rearrangement joins TRBV19 to TRBJ1-4; unclear D gene. The germline V gene encodes CDR1 LNHDA and CDR2 SQIVND (reference sequence). The CDR3 has 16 residues. With 0 bases removed from V and 3 bases from J, the gap between germline ends came to 11 bases. CDR3 sequence (DNA): TGTGCCAGTAGTATAGATGCCTCCTCCGCTAATGAAAAACTGTTTTTT. Amino acids: CASSIDASSANEKLFF.

The CDR3 nucleotides read TGTGCCAGCTCCCTGCGGGGGCAGGGGTCGACAGATACGCAGTATTTT. Protein sequence: CASSLRGQGSTDTQYF. The rearrangement uses TRBV18 and TRBJ2-3; possible D gene TRBD2, 7 bases. This CDR3 contains 16 residues. CDR1 is KGHSH, CDR2 LQKENI, per germline. The V end was cut by 6 bases, the J end by 3 bases, with 19 bases between.

V is TRBV30 and J is TRBJ1-3; D remains ambiguous. The CDR3 is made up of 12 amino acids. Between the trimmed V and J ends, which lost 3 bases and 4 bases, there was a span of 7 bases. Germline CDR1 and CDR2: GTSNPN and SVGIG (reference sequence). The CDR3 is CAWRAPGNTIYF. DNA of the CDR3: TGTGCCTGGAGGGCCCCGGGAAACACCATATATTTT.

This clone counts as medium-sized. The chain carries TRBV30 and TRBJ2-1; 14 bases are shared with TRBD2. V lost 5 bases to trimming and J lost 2 bases; unmatched junction nucleotides: 2. The CDR3 has 15 amino acids. Germline CDR1 GTSNPN, CDR2 SVGIG (reference sequence). The CDR3 is CAWSTSGGAYNEQFF. The CDR3 coding sequence is TGTGCCTGGTCGACTAGCGGGGGGGCCTACAATGAGCAGTTCTTC.

J is TRBJ2-2 and V is TRBV18, with D possibly matching TRBD1 (5 bases). The CDR3 is made up of 15 amino acids. Germline V CDR1 and CDR2: KGHSH, LQKENI. The germline V and J ends were trimmed by 3 bases and 0 bases, with 8 bases remaining between them. The CDR3 DNA follows: TGTGCCAGCTCACCCGACAGATCGAACACCGGGGAGCTGTTTTTT. This encodes CASSPDRSNTGELFF.

The chain combines TRBV5-1 with TRBJ2-3; D perhaps matches TRBD2 (7 bases). The CDR3 runs 16 residues. Trimming pared 4 bases from V and 1 base from J, leaving 16 bases between. The V gene's germline CDR1 is SGHRS and CDR2 YFSETQ. The CDR3 reads CASSQNREGGTDTQYF. The CDR3 nucleotides read TGCGCCAGCAGCCAGAACAGGGAGGGAGGCACAGATACGCAGTATTTT.

The genes are TRBV19 and TRBJ1-1; D call uncertain. The CDR3 runs to 14 residues. V lost 2 bases and J lost 0, with 7 bases in between. The germline gives CDR1 LNHDA, CDR2 SQIVND (reference sequence). The DNA for the CDR3 is TGTGCCAGTAGTATACAGGCCCTGAACACTGAAGCTTTCTTT. Translated: CASSIQALNTEAFF.

This chain connects TRBV7-9 to TRBJ2-2; a possible D gene is TRBD1 (7 bases). The V end was cut by 7 bases, the J end by 1 base, with 13 bases between. The germline CDR1 and CDR2 sequences are SEHNR and FQNEAQ (reference sequence). The CDR3 totals 15 residues. The CDR3: CASTQGGMNTGELFF. DNA for the CDR3: TGTGCCAGCACCCAGGGGGGTATGAACACCGGGGAGCTGTTTTTT.

The chain uses TRBV27 and TRBJ1-2; the D gene is possibly TRBD1 (5 bases). V lost 4 bases and J lost 6, with 15 bases in between. CDR3 size: 14 residues. Germline values: CDR1 MNHEY, CDR2 SMNVEV (reference sequence). CDR3 in DNA: TGTGCCAGCAGTTCCCCGCGGACATATCATGGCTACACCTTC. Residues: CASSSPRTYHGYTF.

The J gene is TRBJ1-1, the V gene TRBV4-2; D perhaps matches TRBD1 (5 bases). V lost 0 bases, J lost 9 bases, and 17 bases lay in between. Germline lookup yields CDR1 LGHNA and CDR2 YNFKEQ. This CDR3 comprises 15 residues. CDR3 protein: CASSQDLAAGKKAFF. The DNA for the CDR3 is TGTGCCAGCAGCCAAGATCTCGCGGCAGGGAAGAAAGCTTTCTTT.

The V call is TRBV2, the J call TRBJ2-7; 7 nucleotides match TRBD2. Trimming cost V 1 base and J 6 bases; bases outside gene matches: 3. The CDR3 is made up of 13 amino acids. Germline CDR1 is SNHLY and CDR2 is FYNNEI. CDR3 in DNA: TGTGCCAGCAGTGAAGAGCGGGATTCCGAGCAGTACGTC. It is translated as CASSEERDSEQYV.

J is TRBJ1-6 and V is TRBV7-3, with 9 nucleotides matching TRBD1. From germline, CDR1 is SGHTA and CDR2 FQGTGA. The CDR3 consists of 16 residues. The junction had 11 bases not matched to a gene; V was cut back by 5 bases and J by 9 bases. CDR3 bases: TGTGCCAGCAGCCCCGGTCCGGGACAGGGTGGTTCACCCCTCCACTTT. Translated: CASSPGPGQGGSPLHF.

V usage is TRBV5-1 and J usage is TRBJ2-3; 13 bases agree with TRBD2. The CDR3 has 19 amino acids. Germline CDR1 reads SGHRS; CDR2 reads YFSETQ. V lost 4 bases to trimming and J lost 0 bases; unmatched junction nucleotides: 11. CDR3 loop: CASSHQGLAGAHSTDTQYF. CDR3 coding DNA: TGCGCCAGCAGCCACCAAGGACTAGCGGGGGCCCATAGCACAGATACGCAGTATTTT.

The chain uses TRBV6-5 and TRBJ1-2; the match to TRBD1 covers 12 bases. The CDR3 covers 14 residues. Germline V lookup: CDR1 MNHEY, CDR2 SVGAGI. V lost 6 bases and J lost 8; bases outside the gene matches: 7. The CDR3 DNA is TGTGCCAGCAGCTCGGGACAGGGGGCACGGGGCTACACCTTC. Translating gives CASSSGQGARGYTF.

The chain links TRBV9 to TRBJ1-1; D gene uncertain. The CDR3 spans 13 residues. Germline CDR1 SGDLS, CDR2 YYNGEE. V was pared by 4 bases and J by 4 bases, with 11 bases between. CDR3 loop: CASSSSSVTEAFF. The CDR3 region has the DNA TGTGCCAGCAGCTCTAGTAGTGTCACTGAAGCTTTCTTT. The full variable domain, completed using reference TRBV9 and TRBJ1-1, is DSGVTQTPKHLITATGQRVTLRCSPRSGDLSVYWYQQSLDQGLQFLIQYYNGEERAKGNILERFSAQQFPDLHSELNLSSLELGDSALYFCASSSSSVTEAFFGQGTRLTVV.

This sequence joins TRBV6-4 and TRBJ1-6; a possible D gene is TRBD1 (6 bases). CDR3 size: 15 residues. V was clipped by 3 bases and J by 4 bases, with 10 bases between them. Germline-derived CDR1 and CDR2 are MRHNA and SNTAGT. The DNA of the CDR3 is TGTGCCAGCAGTGAACAGACAGGATATAATTCACCCCTCCACTTT. This encodes CASSEQTGYNSPLHF.

V gene TRBV30 combines with J gene TRBJ1-1, with D possibly TRBD1 on 5 matching bases. Germline CDR1 and CDR2: GTSNPN and SVGIG (reference sequence). The length of the CDR3 is 15 residues. The V end lost 2 bases, the J end lost 6 bases, and 19 bases lay between the germline ends. CDR3 region: CAWSLYRRASPEAFF. The CDR3 region has the DNA TGTGCCTGGAGTCTATACCGCAGGGCGTCCCCTGAAGCTTTCTTT. Full variable domain (rest looked up from reference TRBV30 and TRBJ1-1): SQTIHQWPATLVQPVGSPLSLECTVEGTSNPNLYWYRQAAGRGLQLLFYSVGIGQISSEVPQNLSASRPQDRQFILSSKKLLLSDSGFYLCAWSLYRRASPEAFFGQGTRLTVV.